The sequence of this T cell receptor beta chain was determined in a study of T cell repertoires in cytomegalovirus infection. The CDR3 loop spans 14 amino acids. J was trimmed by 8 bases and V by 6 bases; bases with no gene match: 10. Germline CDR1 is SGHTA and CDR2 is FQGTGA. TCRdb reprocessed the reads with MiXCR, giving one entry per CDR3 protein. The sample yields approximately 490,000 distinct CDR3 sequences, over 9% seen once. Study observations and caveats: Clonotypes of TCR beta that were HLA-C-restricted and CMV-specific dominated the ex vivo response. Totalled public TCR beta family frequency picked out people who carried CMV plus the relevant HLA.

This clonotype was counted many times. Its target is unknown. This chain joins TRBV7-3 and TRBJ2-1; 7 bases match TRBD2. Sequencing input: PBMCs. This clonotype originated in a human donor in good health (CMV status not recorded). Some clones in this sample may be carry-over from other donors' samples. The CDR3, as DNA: TGTGCCAGCAGGGCTCTAGCGGAGCAAGATGAGCAGTTCTTC. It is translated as CASRALAEQDEQFF. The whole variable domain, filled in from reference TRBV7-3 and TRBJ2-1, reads GAGVSQTPSNKVTEKGKYVELRCDPISGHTALYWYRQSLGQGPEFLIYFQGTGAADDSGLPNDRFFAVRPEGSVSTLKIQRTERGDSAVYLCASRALAEQDEQFFGPGTRLTVL.